This T cell receptor (beta chain) stems from a study of blood T cell repertoires in COVID-19. Original analysis: Estimation of nucleated cell counts was performed using reference gene primer amplification. Method: immunoSEQ multiplex PCR; TCRdb's copy keeps in-frame clones and lacks some. The V and J calls and clone size are taken from that table; D and trimming were inferred from the DNA. The table lists about 480,000 clones, roughly 87% of them singletons. This study enrolled people aged about 18 to 100 from 24 US geographic areas. Grouping used clinical history reported by participants in a survey and questionnaire. The V and J ends lost 6 bases and 6 bases respectively, with 14 bases between them. Germline V lookup: CDR1 SNHLY, CDR2 FYNNEI. The CDR3 extends over 13 amino acids.

The sequencing sample was made of PBMCs or T cells enriched from blood (not recorded which). This sequence joins TRBV2 and TRBJ1-1; no definite D call. The clonotype was recovered from a woman between 18 and 29 years old with acute COVID-19. The CDR3 loop reads CASRSVSRAEAFF. The CDR3 DNA is TGTGCCAGCAGATCCGTAAGTCGGGCTGAAGCTTTCTTT.